The present T cell receptor beta chain was sequenced within a study of vaccination and CD4 T cells after COVID-19. Study-wide background: Six males and four females constituted the convalescent cohort, two of whom were Hispanic. The study drew post-COVID samples a median roughly 110 days after diagnosis (range 35 to 161).

Sequenced with the Oncomine TCR Beta short-read assay was DNA taken from cultured CD4+ T cells. Genomic DNA extraction was carried out from cultured CD4+ T cells. In TCRdb, the PCR reads were re-called with MiXCR into one record per CDR3 protein. Of 16,000 or so distinct CDR3 sequences in the sample, approximately 53% are singletons; the top ten hold approximately 10%. Treatment described: 10-day PBMC culture with coronavirus spike peptide pools or control peptides (ViraFEST assay). Positive PCR dates covered March to December 2020, before US Alpha, Beta and Delta variants. This clonotype was seen more than once but under ten times. Its antigen is unidentified. V was pared by 6 bases and J by 3 bases, with 3 bases of the junction left unmatched. Germline V CDR1 and CDR2: KGHDR, SFDVKD. The CDR3 has 13 amino acids.

The sequenced sample consisted of CD4+ T cells from blood, cultured in vitro. This TCR was sampled from a human donor who had recovered from COVID-19. This chain joins TRBV24-1 and TRBJ1-1; TRBD1 agrees at 7 bases. DNA of the CDR3: TGTGCCACCAGTTCACAGGGGTACACTGAAGCTTTCTTT. It encodes CATSSQGYTEAFF.